Listed below are T cell receptor beta chains from one sample, sequenced in a study of cytomegalovirus exposure and HLA in healthy donors. Measured with immunoSEQ multiplex PCR; TCRdb has only the in-frame clones, and not every one. In the table there are around 130,000 clones, roughly 90% of which are singletons. Specimen: PBMCs. Every receptor here comes from a man younger than 45 in good health and CMV-seronegative. Each CDR3 is given with its conserved first and last residue. The D gene is left open where the match is weak. Where a row states a size, it is once, few, many or the class of an expanded clone; other rows omit it.

>TRBJ1-3|NA|NA|TRBV7-8|13
TGTGCCAGCAGCGTCCTCTCTGGAAACACCATATATTTT
CASSVLSGNTIYF
>TRBJ2-7|NA|TRBD1|TRBV4-1|15
TGCGCCAGCAGCCAAGTTTGGGACAGAGGCTACGAGCAGTACTTC
CASSQVWDRGYEQYF
>TRBJ2-3|few|NA|TRBV6-4|14
TGTGCCAGCAGTGAAGGACAGAACACAGATACGCAGTATTTT
CASSEGQNTDTQYF
>TRBJ2-3|NA|TRBD2|TRBV27|17
TGTGCCAGCAGTTTATCCCCCCTAGCGGGGGGCTTTCATACGCAGTATTTT
CASSLSPLAGGFHTQYF
>TRBJ1-2|NA|TRBD1|TRBV27|14
TGTGCCAGCAGATTCAACAGGGGAGACTATGGCTACACCTTC
CASRFNRGDYGYTF
>TRBJ2-7|NA|TRBD2|TRBV5-4|14
TGTGCCAGCAGCCTCAGCGGGGGGGCCTACGAGCAGTACTTC
CASSLSGGAYEQYF
>TRBJ2-5|NA|NA|TRBV18|13
TGTGCCAGCTCACCCTTGCGGGAAGAGACCCAGTACTTC
CASSPLREETQYF
>TRBJ2-3|NA|NA|TRBV9|15
TGTGCCAGCAGCCCAGGGGTTGCAGGTTCAGATACGCAGTATTTT
CASSPGVAGSDTQYF
>TRBJ2-7|NA|NA|TRBV7-2|14
TGTGCCAGCAGCGTCGGTGGGCTCGGCTACGAGCAGTACTTC
CASSVGGLGYEQYF
>TRBJ1-2|few|NA|TRBV21-1|12
TGTGCCAGGCGTAATCTTGAGGATGGCTACACCTTC
CARRNLEDGYTF
>TRBJ1-2|NA|NA|TRBV9|13
TGTGCCAGCAGCGTAGTGGGGAGAAGTGGCTACACCTTC
CASSVVGRSGYTF
>TRBJ1-2|once|NA|TRBV28|17
TGTGCCAGCAGCTCCCCCCGGGGGAAAGTATCTAACTATGGCTACACCTTC
CASSSPRGKVSNYGYTF
>TRBJ2-3|NA|TRBD1|TRBV9|15
TGTGCCAGCAGCGTAGGGTCAGGGGGCGCAAATACGCAGTATTTT
CASSVGSGGANTQYF
>TRBJ1-2|NA|NA|TRBV10-2|13
TGCGCCAGCAGTGTCGAACTAAACTATGGCTACACCTTC
CASSVELNYGYTF
>TRBJ1-6|NA|NA|TRBV19|15
TGTGCCAGTAGTATAATCGCGCTCAATAATTCACCCCTCCACTTT
CASSIIALNNSPLHF
>TRBJ2-1|few|TRBD2|TRBV18|15
TGTGCCAGCTCACCACTAGCGGGGGAAAACAATGAGCAGTTCTTC
CASSPLAGENNEQFF
>TRBJ2-3|NA|TRBD2|TRBV13|19
TGTGCCAGCAGCTTGCCAGGGACTAGCGTGGTTTGGGGCACAGATACGCAGTATTTT
CASSLPGTSVVWGTDTQYF